This T cell receptor beta chain was documented in a study of blood T cell repertoires in COVID-19. In the study overall: Sources were T cells, B-cell-depleted T cells, or PBMCs; the material itself was cDNA or gDNA.

The CDR3 length is 14 residues. The V end was cut by 4 bases, the J end by 4 bases, with 13 bases between. The germline V gene has CDR1 MNHEY and CDR2 SVGEGT. Authors' processing steps: Nucleated cell number was recorded as an estimate derived from reference gene primer amplification. The method was immunoSEQ multiplex PCR; TCRdb's version includes in-frame clones alone and lacks a portion of them. V, J and clone size are taken as reported in that table, and D and trimming were inferred from the DNA itself. The sample includes 50,000 or so clones, over 70% of them seen just once. This sequence joins TRBV6-2 or TRBV6-3 and TRBJ1-1, with D possibly matching TRBD1 (5 bases). Sequencing was done on a sample of peripheral blood. This clonotype was obtained from a man aged 65-85 years with acute or convalescent COVID-19. CDR3 in DNA: TGTGCCAGCAGTTGGGAGGTGGGGGGCACTGAAGCTTTCTTT. Protein: CASSWEVGGTEAFF.